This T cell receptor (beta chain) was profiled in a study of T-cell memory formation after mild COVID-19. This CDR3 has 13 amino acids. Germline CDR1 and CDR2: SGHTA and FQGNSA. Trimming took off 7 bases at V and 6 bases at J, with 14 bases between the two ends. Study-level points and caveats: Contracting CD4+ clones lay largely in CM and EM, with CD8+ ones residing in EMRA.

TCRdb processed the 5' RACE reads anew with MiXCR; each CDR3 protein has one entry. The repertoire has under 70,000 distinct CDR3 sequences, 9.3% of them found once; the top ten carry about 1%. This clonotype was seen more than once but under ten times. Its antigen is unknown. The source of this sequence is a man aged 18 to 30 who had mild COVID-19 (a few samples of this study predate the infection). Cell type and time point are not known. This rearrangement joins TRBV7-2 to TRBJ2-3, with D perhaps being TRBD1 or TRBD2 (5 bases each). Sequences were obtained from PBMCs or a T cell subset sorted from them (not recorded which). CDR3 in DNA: TGTGCCAGCACCCCAGGGCCGGGGGATACGCAGTATTTT. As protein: CASTPGPGDTQYF.